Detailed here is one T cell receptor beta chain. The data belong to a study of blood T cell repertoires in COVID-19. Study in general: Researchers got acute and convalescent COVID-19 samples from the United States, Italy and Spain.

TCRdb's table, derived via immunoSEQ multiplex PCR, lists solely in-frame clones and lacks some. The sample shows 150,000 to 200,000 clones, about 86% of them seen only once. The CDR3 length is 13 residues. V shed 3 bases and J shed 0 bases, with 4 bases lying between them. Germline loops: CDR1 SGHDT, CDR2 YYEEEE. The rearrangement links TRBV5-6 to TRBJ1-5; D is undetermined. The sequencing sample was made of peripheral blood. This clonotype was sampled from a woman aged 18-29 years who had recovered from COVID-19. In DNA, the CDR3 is TGTGCCAGCAGCTCGTTTAGCAATCAGCCCCAGCATTTT. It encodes CASSSFSNQPQHF.